The 15 T cell receptor beta chains below all came from one sample that was sequenced in a study of T cells after yellow fever vaccination. One entry per CDR3 protein results from TCRdb running MiXCR on the 5' RACE reads. The repertoire includes about 320,000 distinct CDR3 sequences, 9.5% to 15% of them detected once, and 3.2% sits in the top ten. Here the sequenced sample was CD4+ T cells sorted from PBMCs, taken 15 days after the yellow fever booster vaccination. The receptor set was obtained from a man between 18 and 35 years old who received the YFV17D yellow fever vaccine.

The chain joins TRBV5-4 to TRBJ1-1; no clear D. V dropped 0 bases and J dropped 7 bases, with 7 bases sitting between them. Per the germline V gene, CDR1 is SGHNT and CDR2 is YYREEE (reference sequence). This CDR3 region has 12 residues. The CDR3 nucleotides read TGTGCCAGCAGCTTGGAGTGGAATGAAGCTTTCTTT. Its translation: CASSLEWNEAFF.

This clonotype was picked up a small number of times. CDR3 sequence (DNA): TGTGCCAGCAGCCTCCCCGGCAGGGGCACAGATACGCAGTATTTT. This encodes CASSLPGRGTDTQYF. The rearrangement links TRBV6-6 to TRBJ2-3; D possibly corresponds to TRBD1 (5 bases). This CDR3 has 15 residues. Between the trimmed V and J ends, which lost 6 bases and 1 base, there was a span of 14 bases. Germline V gene data show CDR1 as MNHNY and CDR2 as SVGAGI (reference sequence).

This clonotype was observed at least ten times. The chain's CDR3 is CASSSDTAYGYTF. The CDR3 coding sequence is TGTGCCAGCTCATCCGACACAGCCTATGGCTACACCTTC. V usage is TRBV18 and J usage is TRBJ1-2, with D hard to call. Germline loops: CDR1 KGHSH, CDR2 LQKENI. Trimming left V 5 bases short and J 4 bases short, with 11 bases between. This CDR3 comprises 13 residues. Looking up the rest from reference TRBV18 and TRBJ1-2 gives the full variable domain: NAGVMQNPRHLVRRRGQEARLRCSPMKGHSHVYWYRQLPEEGLKFMVYLQKENIIDESGMPKERFSAEFPKEGPSILRIQQVVRGDSAAYFCASSSDTAYGYTFGSGTRLTVV.

This clonotype was counted many times. This rearrangement joins TRBV11-2 to TRBJ2-5; no reliable D call. Trimming took off 1 base at V and 5 bases at J, with 8 bases between the two ends. Germline CDR1 and CDR2: SGHAT and FQNNGV. The CDR3 totals 13 residues. The CDR3 loop is CASSLGAWETQYF. The CDR3 DNA reads as TGTGCCAGCAGCTTAGGGGCTTGGGAGACCCAGTACTTC.

This clonotype was counted only a few times. The V gene is TRBV5-1, the J gene TRBJ2-2; D is perhaps TRBD1 or TRBD2 (6 bases each). CDR1 is SGHRS, CDR2 YFSETQ, per germline. The CDR3 loop spans 14 amino acids. V lost 0 bases and J 7 bases, leaving 10 bases between the germline ends. CDR3 amino acids: CASSLAGGGGELFF. The CDR3 bases are TGCGCCAGCAGCTTGGCCGGGGGCGGCGGGGAGCTGTTTTTT.

In this sample, this clonotype turned up a few times. The chain joins TRBV5-4 to TRBJ1-1, with D possibly matching TRBD1 (6 bases). Trimming left V 2 bases short and J 7 bases short, with 12 bases between. CDR3 length equals 13 residues. CDR1 is SGHNT and CDR2 is YYREEE in the germline V gene (reference sequence). CDR3 in DNA: TGTGCCAGCAGCTTCAGGGGCTTTGATGAAGCTTTCTTT. Translating gives CASSFRGFDEAFF.

This clonotype was counted a few times. This chain joins TRBV7-2 and TRBJ2-3, with TRBD1 matching 8 bases. V trimming: 5 bases; J trimming: 1 base; junction bases outside the gene matches: 5. From germline, CDR1 is SGHTA and CDR2 FQGNSA. The CDR3 contains 15 residues. In DNA, the CDR3 is TGTGCCAGCAGCGTTCAGACAGGGGGCACAGATACGCAGTATTTT. Amino acid sequence: CASSVQTGGTDTQYF.

This clonotype was counted between two and nine times. V gene TRBV20-1 combines with J gene TRBJ1-3; TRBD1 matches at 7 bases. Germline V gene data show CDR1 as DFQATT and CDR2 as SNEGSKA (reference sequence). Unmatched junction bases numbered 4, after V lost 5 bases and J lost 0 bases. The CDR3 consists of 14 residues. CDR3 in DNA: TGCAGTGCTTCGCGGACAGGCTCTGGAAACACCATATATTTT. As protein: CSASRTGSGNTIYF.

This chain connects TRBV9 to TRBJ2-1; 11 bases fit TRBD2. Germline loops: CDR1 SGDLS, CDR2 YYNGEE. V was clipped by 1 base and J by 7 bases; unmatched bases: 7. This CDR3 region has 16 residues. This CDR3 is CASSVMTSGAINEQFF. The DNA of the CDR3 is TGTGCCAGCAGCGTAATGACTAGCGGGGCCATTAATGAGCAGTTCTTC.

This clonotype was observed at least ten times. The V call is TRBV11-2, the J call TRBJ2-7, with D hard to call. The CDR3 runs 11 residues. Between the trimmed V and J ends, which lost 2 bases and 5 bases, there was a span of 4 bases. Germline CDR1 and CDR2: SGHAT and FQNNGV. Here the CDR3 reads CASSLTNEQYV. Written as DNA, the CDR3 is TGTGCCAGCAGCTTAACGAACGAGCAGTACGTC.

CDR3 DNA sequence: TGCAGCGTTGGGGGTGCAAGCACTGAAGCTTTCTTT. Residues: CSVGGASTEAFF. V usage is TRBV29-1 and J usage is TRBJ1-1; D is ambiguous. V was shortened by 4 bases and J by 4 bases, with 10 bases between the two germline ends. The germline CDR1 and CDR2 sequences are SQVTM and ANQGSEA. The CDR3 has 12 residues.

The rearrangement joins TRBV5-6 to TRBJ2-7; D may be TRBD2 (5 bases). Germline V gene sequence: CDR1 SGHDT, CDR2 YYEEEE. V was pared by 5 bases and J by 0 bases, with 12 bases between. The CDR3 loop spans 14 amino acids. CDR3 DNA: TGTGCCAGCAGGCTACGGGGTTACTCCTACGAGCAGTACTTC. Amino acids: CASRLRGYSYEQYF.

In its sample, this clonotype was seen a few times. The rearrangement joins TRBV7-2 to TRBJ2-5, with TRBD2 identical over 7 bases. The V segment lost 8 bases and the J segment 4 bases; nucleotides outside the gene matches: 10. Germline loops: CDR1 SGHTA, CDR2 FQGNSA. The CDR3 runs 14 residues. The CDR3 sequence is CASGPLWGGETQYF. The DNA of the CDR3 is TGTGCCAGCGGACCGCTTTGGGGGGGAGAGACCCAGTACTTC.

This clonotype showed up just a few times. This rearrangement joins TRBV4-3 to TRBJ1-2; D not certain. The CDR3 totals 13 residues. The V and J ends lost 0 bases and 8 bases respectively, with 10 bases between them. The germline CDR1 and CDR2 sequences are LGHNA and YSLEER. The CDR3 sequence is CASSQEAGSGYTF. CDR3 in DNA: TGCGCCAGCAGCCAAGAGGCAGGCTCGGGCTACACCTTC.

This clonotype showed up just a few times. This chain joins TRBV28 and TRBJ1-3, with D possibly being TRBD1 (6 bases). This CDR3 is built from 15 residues. V was clipped by 4 bases and J by 3 bases, with 13 bases between them. CDR1 and CDR2 (germline): MDHEN, SYDVKM. The CDR3 sequence is CASSSGGADGNTIYF. The CDR3 DNA is TGTGCCAGCAGTTCGGGGGGCGCGGATGGAAACACCATATATTTT.